This T cell receptor (beta chain) comes out of a study of Ad26.COV2.S vaccination and SARS-CoV-2 variants. Study-wide results and caveats: Greater spike-specific TCR breadth was seen in vaccine recipients than in placebo recipients.

The V and J ends lost 0 bases and 1 base respectively, with 22 bases between them. Germline CDR1 and CDR2: SGHNT and YYREEE (reference sequence). The CDR3 consists of 19 residues. In the case of this clone: Its antigen is not identified.

Method: immunoSEQ multiplex PCR; TCRdb's copy keeps in-frame clones and lacks some. The table lists fewer than 400,000 clones, approximately 90% of them singletons. Treatment denoted: over 15 received Ad26.COV2.S at low or high dose, single or two shots; about 5 received placebo; per-sample allocation not given. Sampling took place 63 days after the first vaccine or placebo injection. This chain connects TRBV5-4 to TRBJ1-1; D possibly corresponds to TRBD1 (5 bases). This sequence originates from a person aged 18 to 59 who received the Ad26.COV2.S COVID-19 vaccine or a placebo. The specimen was peripheral blood, collected in a trial of Ad26.COV2.S vaccine versus placebo. The CDR3 coding sequence is TGTGCCAGCAGCTTGGGAGCCGGAGGGGTAGGCGAAAGGAACACTGAAGCTTTCTTT. Protein sequence: CASSLGAGGVGERNTEAFF. Drawing the rest from reference TRBV5-4 and TRBJ1-1, the complete variable domain is ETGVTQSPTHLIKTRGQQVTLRCSSQSGHNTVSWYQQALGQGPQFIFQYYREEENGRGNFPPRFSGLQFPNYSSELNVNALELDDSALYLCASSLGAGGVGERNTEAFFGQGTRLTVV.